A single T cell receptor beta chain is shown here with its context. V was pared by 4 bases and J by 3 bases, with 4 bases of the junction left unmatched. The CDR3 is 14 amino acids. CDR1 and CDR2 (germline): KGHDR, SFDVKD. This entry is derived from a study of identical twins. TCRdb re-called the 5' RACE reads with MiXCR, one entry per CDR3 protein. This table has 690,000 or so distinct CDR3 sequences, about 9.4% appearing once. This same sample was also part of a study on yellow fever vaccine responses in identical twins.

This receptor was obtained from a woman between 18 and 29 years old in good health. The chain is built from TRBV24-1 and TRBJ1-2; 7 nucleotides line up with TRBD1. Input material: PBMCs. CDR3 amino acids: CATSERGTDYGYTF. For the CDR3, the DNA is TGTGCCACCAGTGAGCGGGGGACAGACTATGGCTACACCTTC.